This T cell receptor beta chain comes out of a study of T cells after posttransplantation cyclophosphamide. Study results and limitations: Skin or GI-infiltrating T cells shared few TRB sequences with blood. Recipient CMV seropositivity and CMV reactivation strongly tracked TRB clonality. Later post-transplant blood repertoires were often dominated by donor CD8+ memory clones.

Note on this clone: Antigen specificity is unknown.

Germline assignment: CDR1 SGHRS and CDR2 YFSETQ. CDR3 length: 14 amino acids. With 2 bases clipped from V and 7 bases from J, the junction kept 3 bases outside the gene matches. Methotrexate plus calcineurin inhibitor accompanied controls' myeloablative marrow transplants; sampling was 1 year later. The method was immunoSEQ multiplex PCR; TCRdb's version includes in-frame clones alone and lacks a portion of them. The sample consists of approximately 10,000 clones, 80% to 90% of them appearing once. This specimen was PBMCs, taken around 450 days after allogeneic stem cell transplant with calcineurin inhibitor and methotrexate. The chain links TRBV5-1 to TRBJ1-4, with 9 bases identical to TRBD1. This TCR was recovered from a male patient between 50 and 60 years old who received an allogeneic stem cell transplant from an unrelated donor, was CMV-positive, and had chronic GVHD only. Some T cells may possibly be graft donor cells. CDR3 bases: TGCGCCAGCAGCTTAGGACAGGGGCGTGAAAAACTGTTTTTT. It codes for CASSLGQGREKLFF.